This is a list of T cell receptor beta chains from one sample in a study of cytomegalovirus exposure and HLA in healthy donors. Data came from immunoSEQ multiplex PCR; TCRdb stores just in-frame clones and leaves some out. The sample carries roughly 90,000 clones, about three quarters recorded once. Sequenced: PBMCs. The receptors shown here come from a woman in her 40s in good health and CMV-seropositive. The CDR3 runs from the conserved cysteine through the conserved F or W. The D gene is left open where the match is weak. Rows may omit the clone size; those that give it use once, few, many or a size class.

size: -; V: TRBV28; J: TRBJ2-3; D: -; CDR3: CASSERLGTTDTQYF; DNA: TGTGCCAGCAGTGAGCGACTAGGGACCACAGATACGCAGTATTTT
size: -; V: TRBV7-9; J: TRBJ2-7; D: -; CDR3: CASSLDLLGPARDEQYF; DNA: TGTGCCAGCAGCTTAGACTTATTGGGGCCCGCTAGGGACGAGCAGTACTTC
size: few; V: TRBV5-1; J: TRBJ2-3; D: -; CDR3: CASSFQGGADTQYF; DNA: TGCGCCAGCAGCTTCCAAGGCGGGGCAGATACGCAGTATTTT
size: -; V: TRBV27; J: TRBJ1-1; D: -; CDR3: CASSLQQGNTEAFF; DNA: TGTGCCAGCAGTTTGCAACAGGGGAACACTGAAGCTTTCTTT
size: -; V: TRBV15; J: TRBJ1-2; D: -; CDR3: CATSRVGSYGYTF; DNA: TGTGCCACCAGCAGAGTAGGGAGCTATGGCTACACCTTC
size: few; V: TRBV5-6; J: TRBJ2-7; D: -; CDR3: CASSLFREWREQYF; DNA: TGTGCCAGCAGCCTCTTTCGGGAGTGGCGCGAGCAGTACTTC
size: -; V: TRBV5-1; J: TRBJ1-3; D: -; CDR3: CASSLVGNGDSGNTIYF; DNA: TGCGCCAGCAGCTTGGTCGGGAACGGAGATTCTGGAAACACCATATATTTT
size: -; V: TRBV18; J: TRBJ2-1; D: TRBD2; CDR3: CASSQTSGSRYNEQFF; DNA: TGTGCCAGCTCACAAACTAGCGGGAGTAGGTACAATGAGCAGTTCTTC
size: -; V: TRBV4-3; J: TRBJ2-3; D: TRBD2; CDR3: CASSQEGLAGGPTDTQYF; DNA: TGCGCCAGCAGCCAAGAGGGACTAGCGGGAGGGCCAACTGATACGCAGTATTTT
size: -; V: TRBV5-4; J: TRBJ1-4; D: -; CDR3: CASSWGRGNEKLFF; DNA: TGTGCCAGCAGCTGGGGCAGGGGAAATGAAAAACTGTTTTTT
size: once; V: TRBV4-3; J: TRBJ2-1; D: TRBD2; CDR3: CASSQVISPSGGPEFF; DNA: TGCGCCAGCAGCCAAGTTATCTCCCCTTCGGGAGGGCCTGAGTTCTTC
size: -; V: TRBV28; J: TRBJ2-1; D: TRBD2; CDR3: CASSLPRTSGGNEQFF; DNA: TGTGCCAGCAGTTTACCCCGGACTAGCGGGGGCAATGAGCAGTTCTTC
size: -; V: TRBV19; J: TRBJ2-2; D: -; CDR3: CATLGGGAGELFF; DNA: TGTGCCACCCTGGGAGGGGGGGCCGGGGAGCTGTTTTTT
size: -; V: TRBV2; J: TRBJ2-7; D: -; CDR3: CARQSGAETYEQYF; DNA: TGTGCCAGACAATCAGGGGCGGAAACCTACGAGCAGTACTTC
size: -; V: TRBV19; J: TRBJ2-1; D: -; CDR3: CASRQEAPGEQFF; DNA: TGTGCCAGTAGGCAGGAGGCCCCGGGGGAGCAGTTCTTC
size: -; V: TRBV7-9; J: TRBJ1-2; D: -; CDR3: CASSLDTSYGYTF; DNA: TGTGCCAGCAGCTTGGACACCTCCTATGGCTACACCTTC
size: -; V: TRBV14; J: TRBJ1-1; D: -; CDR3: CASSQVSGRTEAFF; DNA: TGTGCCAGCAGCCAAGTCTCAGGGCGAACTGAAGCTTTCTTT
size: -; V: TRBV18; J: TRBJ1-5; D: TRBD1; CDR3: CASSPRGDQPQHF; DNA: TGTGCCAGCTCACCCAGGGGGGATCAGCCCCAGCATTTT
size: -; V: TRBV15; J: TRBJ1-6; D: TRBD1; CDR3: CATSSRTGDSPLHF; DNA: TGTGCCACCAGCAGTAGGACAGGAGATTCACCCCTCCACTTT
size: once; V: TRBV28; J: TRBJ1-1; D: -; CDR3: CASSSRIDTEAFF; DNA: TGTGCCAGCAGTTCGCGGATAGACACTGAAGCTTTCTTT
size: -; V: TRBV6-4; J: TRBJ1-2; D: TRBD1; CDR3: CASSPGQGSNYGYTF; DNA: TGTGCCAGCAGTCCCGGACAGGGCTCTAACTATGGCTACACCTTC
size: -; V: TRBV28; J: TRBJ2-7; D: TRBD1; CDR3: CASSLSLTGGSYEQYF; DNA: TGTGCCAGCAGTTTATCCCTGACAGGGGGCTCCTACGAGCAGTACTTC
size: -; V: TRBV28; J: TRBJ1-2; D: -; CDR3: CASTRQDYGYTF; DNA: TGTGCCAGCACCAGACAGGACTATGGCTACACCTTC
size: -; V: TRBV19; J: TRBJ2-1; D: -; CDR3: CASSIDPDSSYNEQFF; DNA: TGTGCCAGTAGTATAGATCCCGACAGCTCCTACAATGAGCAGTTCTTC
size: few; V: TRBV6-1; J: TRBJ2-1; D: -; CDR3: CASSEGGGYEQFF; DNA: TGTGCCAGCAGTGAAGGAGGGGGATATGAGCAGTTCTTC
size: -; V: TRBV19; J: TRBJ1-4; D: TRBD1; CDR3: CASSAFRGPNEKLFF; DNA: TGTGCCAGTAGTGCGTTCAGGGGGCCTAATGAAAAACTGTTTTTT
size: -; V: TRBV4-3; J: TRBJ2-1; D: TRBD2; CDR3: CASSHRLAGGEDNEQFF; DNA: TGCGCCAGCAGCCATCGCCTAGCGGGAGGGGAAGACAATGAGCAGTTCTTC
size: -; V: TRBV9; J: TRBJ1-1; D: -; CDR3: CASSPSANQGTEAFF; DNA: TGTGCCAGCAGCCCGTCGGCAAACCAGGGAACTGAAGCTTTCTTT
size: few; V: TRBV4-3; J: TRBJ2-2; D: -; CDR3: CASSWTENTGELFF; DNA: TGCGCCAGCAGTTGGACAGAGAACACCGGGGAGCTGTTTTTT
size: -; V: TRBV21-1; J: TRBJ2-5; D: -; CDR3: CASSKDGQGSRETQYF; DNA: TGTGCCAGCAGCAAAGATGGGCAGGGGAGTCGAGAGACCCAGTACTTC
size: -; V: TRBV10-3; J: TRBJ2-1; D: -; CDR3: CAISDIEGEQSYNEQFF; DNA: TGTGCCATCAGTGATATAGAGGGGGAGCAGTCCTACAATGAGCAGTTCTTC
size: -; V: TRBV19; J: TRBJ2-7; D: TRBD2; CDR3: CASRSRTSGSYEQYF; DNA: TGTGCCAGTAGATCCCGGACTAGCGGGTCCTACGAGCAGTACTTC
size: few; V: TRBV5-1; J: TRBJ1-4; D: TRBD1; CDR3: CASSLGQGDEKLFF; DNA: TGCGCCAGCAGCCTGGGACAGGGCGATGAAAAACTGTTTTTT
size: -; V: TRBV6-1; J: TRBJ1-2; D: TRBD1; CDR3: CASSDKIGTGNYGYTF; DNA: TGTGCCAGCAGTGACAAGATTGGGACAGGGAACTATGGCTACACCTTC
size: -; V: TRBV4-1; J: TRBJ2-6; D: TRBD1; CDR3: CASRFRGPGANVLTF; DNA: TGCGCCAGCAGATTCAGGGGGCCTGGGGCCAACGTCCTGACTTTC
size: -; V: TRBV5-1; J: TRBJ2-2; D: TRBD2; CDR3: CASSLGLAGVYTGELFF; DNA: TGCGCCAGCAGCTTGGGGCTAGCGGGAGTTTACACCGGGGAGCTGTTTTTT
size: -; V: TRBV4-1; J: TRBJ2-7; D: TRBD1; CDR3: CASSQARTGFTCEQYF; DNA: TGCGCCAGCAGCCAAGCCCGGACAGGGTTTACCTGCGAGCAGTACTTC
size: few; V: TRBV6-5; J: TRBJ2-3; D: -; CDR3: CASSYQKPRGDTQYF; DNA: TGTGCCAGCAGTTACCAAAAACCTAGGGGAGATACGCAGTATTTT
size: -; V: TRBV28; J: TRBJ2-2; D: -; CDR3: CASSEGDTSYTGELFF; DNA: TGTGCCAGCAGTGAGGGGGACACCTCTTACACCGGGGAGCTGTTTTTT
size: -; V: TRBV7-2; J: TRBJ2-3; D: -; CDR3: CASSLSGERKYF; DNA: TGTGCCAGCAGCTTATCGGGGGAGAGGAAGTATTTT